This T cell receptor (beta chain) comes out of a study of cytomegalovirus exposure and HLA in healthy donors. Study-wide context: As an earlier analysis found, about 179 million T cells yielded 117 million unique TCR beta sequences. Study results and caveats: In a later analysis, donors in an Asian-associated ancestry cluster reportedly had fewer N-insertions in productive TCRs than the cohort mean. Other equally common chains were less clonally expanded than HLA-associated TCR beta chains, a later analysis showed.

This clone was counted between two and nine times. The antigen is unknown. The primer mix had 60 Vbeta and 13 Jbeta primers. Some clones are missing from TCRdb's copy, which holds only in-frame ones; the method was immunoSEQ multiplex PCR. The sample shows tens of thousands of clones, roughly 80% of them seen only once. V gave up 3 bases and J gave up 6 bases; unmatched junction bases: 15. CDR3 length equals 18 residues. Germline V gene sequence: CDR1 LNHDA, CDR2 SQIVND (reference sequence). Sequenced material: PBMCs. The receptor comes from a woman aged 50 to 60 in good health and CMV-seropositive. The rearrangement joins TRBV19 to TRBJ1-2; 11 bases match TRBD1. The CDR3 DNA is TGTGCCAGTAGTATCCCCTCCATTCCGGGACAGGGGGTAGATGGCTACACCTTC. Its translation: CASSIPSIPGQGVDGYTF. Together with reference TRBV19 and TRBJ1-2, the CDR3 gives the full variable domain: DGGITQSPKYLFRKEGQNVTLSCEQNLNHDAMYWYRQDPGQGLRLIYYSQIVNDFQKGDIAEGYSVSREKKESFPLTVTSAQKNPTAFYLCASSIPSIPGQGVDGYTFGSGTRLTVV.